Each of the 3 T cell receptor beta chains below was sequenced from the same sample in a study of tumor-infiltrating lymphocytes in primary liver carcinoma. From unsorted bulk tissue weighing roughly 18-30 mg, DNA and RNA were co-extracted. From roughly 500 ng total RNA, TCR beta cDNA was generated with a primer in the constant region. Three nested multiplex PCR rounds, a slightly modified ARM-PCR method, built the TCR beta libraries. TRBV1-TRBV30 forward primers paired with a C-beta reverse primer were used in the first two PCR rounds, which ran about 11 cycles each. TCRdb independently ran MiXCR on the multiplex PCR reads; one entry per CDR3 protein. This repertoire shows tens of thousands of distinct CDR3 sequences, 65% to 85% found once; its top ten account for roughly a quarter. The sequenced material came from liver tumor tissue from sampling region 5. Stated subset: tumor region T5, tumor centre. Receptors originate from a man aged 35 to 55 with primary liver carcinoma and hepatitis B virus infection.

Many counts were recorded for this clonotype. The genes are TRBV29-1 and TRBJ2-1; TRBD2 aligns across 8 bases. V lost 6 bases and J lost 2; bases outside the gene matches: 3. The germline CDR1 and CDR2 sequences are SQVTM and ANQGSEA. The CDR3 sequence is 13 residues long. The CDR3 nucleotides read TGCAGCGTGGGACTAGGGGCCTACAATGAGCAGTTCTTC. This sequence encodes CSVGLGAYNEQFF.

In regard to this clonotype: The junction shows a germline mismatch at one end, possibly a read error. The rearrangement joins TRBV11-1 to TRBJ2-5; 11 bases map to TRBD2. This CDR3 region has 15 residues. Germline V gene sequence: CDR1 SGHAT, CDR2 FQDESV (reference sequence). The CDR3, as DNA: TGCGCTAGCACCCTCACGGGACTAGCGGAAGAGACCCAGTACTTC. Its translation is CASTLTGLAEETQYF.

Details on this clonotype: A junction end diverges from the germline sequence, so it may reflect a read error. The CDR3 nucleotides are TGCAGCCCCCAGCGGGGGGGCACGGATACGCAGTATTTT. Amino acid sequence: CSPQRGGTDTQYF. The chain combines TRBV29-1 with TRBJ2-3; 10 bases are shared with TRBD2. Germline CDR1 SQVTM, CDR2 ANQGSEA. This CDR3 comprises 13 residues.